Below, one T cell receptor beta chain is given with its context. Its antigen is undetermined. Bulk TCR libraries used previously described methods and listed TCR primers. A single record per CDR3 protein comes from TCRdb applying MiXCR to the PCR reads. This table has about 510,000 distinct CDR3 sequences, 20% to 25% appearing once. The data stem from a study of molecular identifiers for immune sequencing clone quantification. Broader study findings: Beyond 20 RNA copies, clones held over 98% of effector molecules, compared with under 1% in naive cells.

CDR3 length equals 15 residues. Germline-derived CDR1 and CDR2 are DFQATT and SNEGSKA (reference sequence). V lost 6 bases to trimming and J lost 0 bases, with 14 bases between them. Sequencing was carried out using naive CD8+ T cells from blood, with Jurkat cell RNA spiked in. As for subset: FACS-sorted CD8+CD4-CCR7+CD45RA+ naive T cells. The sequence was obtained from a human donor in good health. Some libraries in this study had Jurkat cell RNA spiked in. V and J are TRBV20-1 and TRBJ1-4; no firm D call. CDR3: CSAPRIATTNEKLFF. CDR3 in DNA: TGCAGTGCCCCCAGGATAGCTACAACTAATGAAAAACTGTTTTTT.